These 20 T cell receptor beta chains were all obtained from the same sample, sequenced in a study of T cells after yellow fever vaccination. MiXCR, run by TCRdb on the 5' RACE reads, gives a single entry per CDR3 protein. Among about 50,000 distinct CDR3 sequences, about 5.6% were seen once, and the ten largest hold roughly 28%. The sample in question was PBMCs, either bulk or a sorted T-cell subset (CD4+, CD8+, memory, or dextramer-sorted; not recorded which), obtained on the day of the yellow fever booster vaccination. These receptors were obtained from a man younger than 30 who received the YFV17D yellow fever vaccine.

This clonotype showed up many times. The CDR3, as DNA: TGCAGCGTCGGAGGGGGAGAAAAACTGTTTTTT. It codes for CSVGGGEKLFF. V usage is TRBV29-1 and J usage is TRBJ1-4; weak D call: TRBD1 (6 bases). This CDR3 region has 11 residues. V shed 6 bases and J shed 8 bases, with 10 bases lying between them. The germline gives CDR1 SQVTM, CDR2 ANQGSEA. The whole variable domain, remainder taken from reference TRBV29-1 and TRBJ1-4, is SAVISQKPSRDICQRGTSLTIQCQVDSQVTMMFWYRQQPGQSLTLIATANQGSEATYESGFVIDKFPISRPNLTFSTLTVSNMSPEDSSIYLCSVGGGEKLFFGSGTQLSVL.

This clonotype was counted a few times. V and J are TRBV2 and TRBJ2-1; no firm D call. The V and J ends lost 5 bases and 6 bases respectively, with 8 bases between them. CDR1 is SNHLY and CDR2 is FYNNEI in the germline V gene. The CDR3 loop spans 12 amino acids. CDR3 in amino acids: CASSFAANEQFF. CDR3 nucleotide sequence: TGTGCCAGCAGTTTCGCCGCCAATGAGCAGTTCTTC.

The chain employs TRBV4-1 and TRBJ1-2, with D possibly TRBD1 on 6 matching bases. The CDR3 has 15 residues. The germline V gene has CDR1 MGHRA and CDR2 YSYEKL. The V and J ends lost 2 bases and 5 bases respectively, with 15 bases between them. The DNA for the CDR3 is TGCGCCAGCAGCCAAAGTGTACAGGGACCTTATGGCTACACCTTC. Its protein is CASSQSVQGPYGYTF.

The chain recombines TRBV18 with TRBJ2-5, with D perhaps matching TRBD2 (5 bases). The CDR3 contains 16 residues. V lost 2 bases to trimming and J lost 1 base, with 14 bases between them. From germline, CDR1 is KGHSH and CDR2 LQKENI. In nucleotides, the CDR3 is TGTGCCAGCTCACCAATTGGGGAAGGAGGCCAAGAGACCCAGTACTTC. Its protein is CASSPIGEGGQETQYF.

This clonotype was recorded many times. The chain couples TRBV7-2 to TRBJ1-1, with D possibly TRBD1 on 6 matching bases. The V end lost 8 bases, the J end lost 4 bases, and 14 bases lay between the germline ends. Germline-derived CDR1 and CDR2 are SGHTA and FQGNSA. This CDR3 comprises 13 residues. The CDR3 spells CASDRGKPTEAFF. The CDR3 nucleotides are TGTGCCAGCGATAGGGGGAAACCCACTGAAGCTTTCTTT.

The rearrangement joins TRBV5-1 to TRBJ1-1; 11 bases line up with TRBD1. V lost 1 base and J lost 5; bases outside the gene matches: 7. CDR3 length equals 16 residues. Germline lookup yields CDR1 SGHRS and CDR2 YFSETQ. In DNA, the CDR3 is TGCGCCAGCAGCTTGACGGGACAGGGGGATTCAACTGAAGCTTTCTTT. Translated: CASSLTGQGDSTEAFF.

This clonotype was seen only a few times. The chain is built from TRBV24-1 and TRBJ2-2; D not resolved. This CDR3 is 11 amino acids long. The germline gives CDR1 KGHDR, CDR2 SFDVKD. V lost 6 bases to trimming and J lost 6 bases, with 4 bases between them. The CDR3 nucleotides read TGTGCCACCAGTCGGTCCGGGGAGCTGTTTTTT. It codes for CATSRSGELFF.

In this sample, this clonotype turned up many times. V usage is TRBV29-1 and J usage is TRBJ2-7; the D is unclear. This CDR3 spans 12 amino acids. The germline V gene has CDR1 SQVTM and CDR2 ANQGSEA. The V and J ends lost 4 bases and 0 bases respectively, with 7 bases between them. For the CDR3, the DNA is TGCAGCGTTGCCCACAGCTCCTACGAGCAGTACTTC. Protein sequence: CSVAHSSYEQYF.

The rearrangement uses TRBV4-2 and TRBJ1-2; TRBD1 matches 7 bases. After removal of 1 base from V and 4 bases from J, the junction contained 3 bases not matched to a gene. CDR1 LGHNA and CDR2 YNFKEQ come from the germline V gene. This CDR3 is 14 amino acids long. The CDR3 protein is CASSQGTGLYGYTF. As DNA, the CDR3 is TGTGCCAGCAGCCAAGGGACAGGCCTCTATGGCTACACCTTC.

This clonotype was detected many times. V gene TRBV7-8 combines with J gene TRBJ2-5; no clear D. With 0 bases removed from V and 5 bases from J, the gap between germline ends came to 13 bases. The CDR3 spans 15 residues. Per germline, CDR1 SGHVS and CDR2 FQNEAQ. The CDR3 region is CASSLARMSQETQYF. Written as DNA, the CDR3 is TGTGCCAGCAGCTTAGCGCGGATGAGCCAGGAGACCCAGTACTTC.

This clonotype was observed at least ten times. This rearrangement joins TRBV29-1 to TRBJ2-5; 11 bases align to TRBD2. Germline loops: CDR1 SQVTM, CDR2 ANQGSEA. The CDR3 is made up of 18 amino acids. Trimming at V came to 0 bases and at J to 1 base, leaving 10 bases not matched to a gene. CDR3 sequence: CSVEDFPLAGETQETQYF. As DNA, the CDR3 is TGCAGCGTTGAAGATTTCCCACTAGCGGGGGAAACCCAAGAGACCCAGTACTTC.

This clonotype has ten or more counts. The chain joins TRBV5-1 to TRBJ2-3; 7 positions match TRBD2. The germline V gene encodes CDR1 SGHRS and CDR2 YFSETQ. J lost 6 bases, V lost 1 base, and 8 bases had no gene match. The CDR3 has 15 amino acids. In nucleotides, the CDR3 is TGCGCCAGCAGCTTGTCCCGGGGGGAGAGGGATACGCAGTATTTT. The encoded protein is CASSLSRGERDTQYF. Looking up the rest from reference TRBV5-1 and TRBJ2-3 gives the full variable domain: KAGVTQTPRYLIKTRGQQVTLSCSPISGHRSVSWYQQTPGQGLQFLFEYFSETQRNKGNFPGRFSGRQFSNSRSEMNVSTLELGDSALYLCASSLSRGERDTQYFGPGTRLTVL.

This clonotype was detected only a few times. The chain is built from TRBV6-5 and TRBJ2-7; D gene uncertain. Looked up from germline, CDR1 is MNHEY and CDR2 is SVGAGI. This CDR3 has 15 amino acids. V was clipped by 6 bases and J by 2 bases, with 17 bases between them. CDR3 protein: CASRPATTSPYEQYF. The CDR3 nucleotides read TGTGCCAGCAGACCCGCCACGACGTCGCCCTACGAGCAGTACTTC.

This clonotype was counted many times. V is TRBV27 and J is TRBJ2-1; D gene uncertain. The V end lost 8 bases, the J end lost 0 bases, and 8 bases lay between the germline ends. The CDR3 spans 13 residues. Germline CDR1 and CDR2: MNHEY and SMNVEV (reference sequence). The CDR3 here is CASGYSSYNEQFF. In DNA, the CDR3 is TGTGCCAGCGGTTACAGCTCCTACAATGAGCAGTTCTTC.

This chain connects TRBV7-8 to TRBJ1-5, with 8 bases fitting TRBD1. The V gene end was trimmed by 5 bases and the J gene end by 3 bases; junction bases not matched to a gene: 6. The CDR3 is 15 residues long. Germline V gives CDR1 SGHVS, CDR2 FQNEAQ. The CDR3 DNA sequence: TGTGCCAGCAGCCCTTGGACAGGGCCCAATCAGCCCCAGCATTTT. Amino acid sequence: CASSPWTGPNQPQHF.

This clonotype showed up many times. The chain uses TRBV12-3 or TRBV12-4 and TRBJ1-5; D is perhaps TRBD1 (6 bases). The germline V and J ends were trimmed by 6 bases and 5 bases, with 14 bases remaining between them. The CDR3 sequence is 14 residues long. The DNA for the CDR3 is TGTGCCAGCAGGTTCCGGGGGGCCGATCAGCCCCAGCATTTT. The encoded protein is CASRFRGADQPQHF.

This clonotype appeared many times. The CDR3 region is CASTPSGGPRHEQYF. The DNA of the CDR3 is TGTGCCAGCACCCCATCAGGGGGACCGAGACACGAGCAGTACTTC. This chain links TRBV7-9 with TRBJ2-7, with TRBD1 identical over 7 bases. The CDR3 loop spans 15 amino acids. V dropped 7 bases and J dropped 5; count of bases not matched to a gene: 14. Germline V gene data show CDR1 as SEHNR and CDR2 as FQNEAQ (reference sequence).

This clonotype has at least ten counts. The chain employs TRBV5-1 and TRBJ1-1; tentatively, D is TRBD1 (6 bases). The V end was cut by 4 bases, the J end by 4 bases, with 14 bases between. This CDR3 region has 14 residues. Germline V CDR1 and CDR2: SGHRS, YFSETQ. The CDR3: CASSTHRVGTEAFF. DNA for the CDR3: TGCGCCAGCAGCACACACAGGGTGGGCACTGAAGCTTTCTTT.

In this sample, this clonotype turned up many times. The chain recombines TRBV7-9 with TRBJ2-7; the D is unclear. CDR3 size: 12 residues. Trimming took off 7 bases at V and 5 bases at J, with 12 bases between the two ends. Per the germline V gene, CDR1 is SEHNR and CDR2 is FQNEAQ (reference sequence). The CDR3, as DNA: TGTGCCAGCAACCAGGAAGGTAACGAGCAGTACGTC. Amino acids: CASNQEGNEQYV.

The rearrangement joins TRBV4-3 to TRBJ1-6; maybe TRBD1 (5 bases). Trimming took off 3 bases at V and 0 bases at J, with 18 bases between the two ends. The CDR3 has 19 amino acids. The germline V gene encodes CDR1 LGHNA and CDR2 YSLEER. Written as DNA, the CDR3 is TGCGCCAGCAGCCAGGATTTAACGGGGCCGAGCTCCTATAATTCACCCCTCCACTTT. Amino acids: CASSQDLTGPSSYNSPLHF.